This T cell receptor (beta chain) was sequenced during a study of T cells in Graves' hyperthyroidism and ophthalmopathy (dated by TCRdb to 2018 to 2020). About the full investigation: Peripheral blood was collected at initial diagnosis, before any treatment. The 90 or so discovery patients were randomly split 7:3 into training and test sets. TCR V-J signatures able to tell the groups apart were searched for in a discovery cohort of 90 to 100 patients, of whom more than 40 had Graves' ophthalmopathy and about 60 had stable Graves' hyperthyroidism. An independent validation cohort of about 20 hyperthyroidism patients and over 15 patients who later progressed to ophthalmopathy tested prospective prediction of ophthalmopathy. Once sampling was done, hyperthyroidism patients were given methimazole at a starting dose of 30 mg daily, whereas ophthalmopathy patients were given high-dose intravenous methylprednisolone. Thyroid tissue and blood T-cell repertoires from six Graves' hyperthyroidism patients were also compared in the study. The paper describes TCR Vbeta CDR3 sequencing of roughly 130 peripheral blood samples, made up of 43 ophthalmopathy patients, 70 to 75 hyperthyroidism patients and about 17 progressor patients. Here is what the overall study found, with its caveats: In validation, the model predicted progression to ophthalmopathy a median of approximately 6.6 months before onset, with approximately 71% sensitivity and roughly 79% specificity. Most expanded thyroid clonotypes (frequency above 0.001) were also found in blood, which suggests that blood repertoires may mirror thyroid immune responses. No statistical method was used to fix the sample size in advance, and group allocation was not hidden from the investigators. A 13 V-J signature model separated ophthalmopathy from stable hyperthyroidism, with approximately 87% sensitivity and 81.08% specificity in cross-validation and 80%/75% in testing.

To note about this clonotype: Its antigen is currently not known. The record has no base qualities; no much larger clone is one base away.

The germline ends are 14 bases apart after V is trimmed by 8 bases and J by 0 bases. In the germline V gene, CDR1 corresponds to SGHTA and CDR2 to FQGNSA. The CDR3 has 14 amino acids, counting the end cysteine and phenylalanine. Only the CDR3 part of the read is kept: 42 bases, read in frame from the first base. Graves' hyperthyroidism was defined as stable when no progression to ophthalmopathy occurred over 18 months of follow-up. Hyperthyroidism patients were aged 18 to 65 years and newly diagnosed, with disease duration of less than 2 months. Patients with uncontrolled infections, other autoimmune diseases, pregnancy or lactation were excluded. Diagnoses were established on the basis of clinical symptoms, serum thyroxine and TRAb, thyroid ultrasound, and orbital computed tomography. Ficoll-Paque density gradient centrifugation was used to isolate PBMCs from 8.5 to 10 ml of fresh peripheral blood. Total RNA was extracted with Trizol reagent, and quality was checked on an Agilent 2100 Bioanalyzer.

Amplification of TCR beta CDR3 regions was carried out from RNA transcripts. The first round of RT-PCR for the TCR CDR3 was performed with the HTBI primer set and the Qiagen OneStep RT-PCR kit. A second multiplex PCR round built the libraries, followed by size selection and purification. Sequencing of the libraries was done on an Illumina HiSeq2000 using paired-end 100 bp reads. The paper's data handling went like this. Raw data were processed with SOAPnuke, discarding reads with adapters, uncalled bases, mean Phred below 15, or no exact constant-primer or identifier match. High-quality paired reads were merged using COPE v1.2.5, and each unique nucleotide sequence was defined as a clonotype. MiTCR v1.1 was used to align clonotypes to the IMGT TRBV, TRBD and TRBJ reference segments. Analysis was restricted to V-J combinations with a frequency above 0.0001, which covered 98% to 99.2% of repertoires. A TCS score was defined as the ratio of F50 (clonal expansion) to E x V (chaos), with BLOSUM62-based TCRdist applied between CDR3 peptides within each V-J. Welch's t-statistics and random forest reduced around 510 V-J features to under 15, which were used in a naive Bayes classifier (R e1071). The similarity between thyroid and blood repertoires was quantified using the Morisita-Horn index. The public reads were reanalyzed by TCRdb: fastp trimming at Q25, MiXCR alignment, in-frame beta chains only. All rows with the same CDR3 protein become a single entry with the most common DNA and genes. These V and J calls derive from TCRdb rather than the authors' analysis. For this sample there are 800,000 or so distinct CDR3 sequences; 35% to 40% appear just once. The ten largest clones capture 8.9% of the sample.

This clonotype was sampled from a man aged 18 to 35 with Graves' hyperthyroidism. The sequenced sample consisted of blood. The chain links TRBV7-2 with TRBJ2-7; the D gene is perhaps TRBD2, on 6 matching bases. CDR3 loop: CASQAAGSSYEQYF. The sequence in DNA is TGTGCCAGCCAGGCTGCGGGGAGCTCCTACGAGCAGTACTTC.